A selection of T cell receptor beta chains follows, all from one sample in a study of T cells in Graves' hyperthyroidism and ophthalmopathy. One entry per CDR3 protein results from TCRdb running MiXCR on the multiplex PCR reads. Seen here are hundreds of thousands of distinct CDR3 sequences, 14% observed once, and the top ten hold roughly a tenth. Sequencing was done on a sample of blood. These receptors came from a woman in her late teens or twenties with Graves' hyperthyroidism. The CDR3 runs from the conserved cysteine through the conserved F or W. A D gene is named only where the DNA matches it firmly. Clone size is stated in some rows and not others, as once, few, many or a class when expanded.

v_call: TRBV3-1; d_call: .; j_call: TRBJ2-7; clone_size: many; cdr3_aa: CASSQVLGFYEQYF; cdr3_nt: TGTGCCAGCAGCCAAGTTCTAGGGTTCTACGAGCAGTACTTC
v_call: TRBV6-5; d_call: .; j_call: TRBJ2-7; clone_size: few; cdr3_aa: CASSYLGAGRAYEQYF; cdr3_nt: TGTGCCAGCAGTTACTTGGGGGCAGGGAGGGCCTACGAGCAGTACTTC
v_call: TRBV7-8; d_call: .; j_call: TRBJ2-7; clone_size: .; cdr3_aa: CASSLAGDVYEQYF; cdr3_nt: TGTGCCAGCAGCTTAGCGGGGGACGTCTACGAGCAGTACTTC
v_call: TRBV7-9; d_call: .; j_call: TRBJ1-2; clone_size: .; cdr3_aa: CASSQTEGYTF; cdr3_nt: TGTGCCAGCAGCCAAACAGAGGGCTACACCTTC
v_call: TRBV4-1; d_call: .; j_call: TRBJ1-1; clone_size: few; cdr3_aa: CASRVLVKRGENTEAFF; cdr3_nt: TGCGCCAGCAGGGTCCTCGTTAAAAGGGGGGAGAACACTGAAGCTTTCTTT
v_call: TRBV24-1; d_call: .; j_call: TRBJ1-1; clone_size: few; cdr3_aa: CATSDSGVGFTLNTEAFF; cdr3_nt: TGTGCCACCAGTGATTCGGGAGTCGGGTTCACGCTGAACACTGAAGCTTTCTTT
v_call: TRBV18; d_call: .; j_call: TRBJ1-2; clone_size: few; cdr3_aa: CASSPGGTDGYTF; cdr3_nt: TGTGCCAGCAGTCCCGGCGGAACCGATGGCTACACCTTC
v_call: TRBV14; d_call: .; j_call: TRBJ2-7; clone_size: .; cdr3_aa: CASSHLRGAEQYF; cdr3_nt: TGTGCCAGCAGCCATCTCAGGGGGGCCGAGCAGTACTTC
v_call: TRBV7-2; d_call: TRBD2; j_call: TRBJ2-7; clone_size: many; cdr3_aa: CASSPFSGSKYF; cdr3_nt: TGTGCCAGCAGCCCTTTTAGCGGGAGCAAGTACTTC
v_call: TRBV2; d_call: .; j_call: TRBJ2-1; clone_size: many; cdr3_aa: CASSEARDNEQFF; cdr3_nt: TGTGCCAGCAGTGAAGCGCGGGACAATGAGCAGTTCTTC
v_call: TRBV10-3; d_call: .; j_call: TRBJ2-1; clone_size: many; cdr3_aa: CAISGTGNNEQFF; cdr3_nt: TGTGCCATCAGTGGGACCGGGAACAATGAGCAGTTCTTC
v_call: TRBV10-3; d_call: TRBD1; j_call: TRBJ1-1; clone_size: many; cdr3_aa: CAISEGQGGTEAFF; cdr3_nt: TGTGCCATCTCCGAGGGACAGGGTGGCACTGAAGCTTTCTTT
v_call: TRBV7-2; d_call: TRBD2; j_call: TRBJ2-1; clone_size: many; cdr3_aa: CASSSGGTSGSRAPYNEQFF; cdr3_nt: TGTGCCAGCAGCTCGGGGGGGACTAGCGGCAGCAGAGCCCCCTACAATGAGCAGTTCTTC
v_call: TRBV7-3; d_call: TRBD2; j_call: TRBJ2-5; clone_size: .; cdr3_aa: CASSSSGSSETQYF; cdr3_nt: TGTGCCAGCTCATCTAGCGGGAGTTCGGAGACCCAGTACTTC
v_call: TRBV18; d_call: .; j_call: TRBJ1-4; clone_size: many; cdr3_aa: CASTSIRQRLNEKLFF; cdr3_nt: TGTGCCAGCACCTCTATCAGACAGCGGCTCAATGAAAAACTGTTTTTT
v_call: TRBV30; d_call: .; j_call: TRBJ2-7; clone_size: .; cdr3_aa: CAWRIDLTGEQYF; cdr3_nt: TGTGCCTGGAGAATAGACCTAACGGGTGAGCAGTACTTC
v_call: TRBV12-3/TRBV12-4; d_call: .; j_call: TRBJ2-4; clone_size: .; cdr3_aa: CASSLGGGTYF; cdr3_nt: TGTGCCAGCAGTTTGGGTGGGGGGACGTACTTC
v_call: TRBV6-2/TRBV6-3; d_call: .; j_call: TRBJ2-2; clone_size: .; cdr3_aa: CASMSGGPGELFF; cdr3_nt: TGTGCCAGCATGAGTGGGGGGCCCGGGGAGCTGTTTTTT
v_call: TRBV27; d_call: TRBD2; j_call: TRBJ2-1; clone_size: .; cdr3_aa: CASSLKTSGRPSYNEQFF; cdr3_nt: TGTGCCAGCAGTTTGAAGACTAGCGGGAGGCCCTCCTACAATGAGCAGTTCTTC
v_call: TRBV2; d_call: .; j_call: TRBJ1-5; clone_size: many; cdr3_aa: CASSDGRQVMRGSNQPQHF; cdr3_nt: TGTGCCAGCAGTGACGGGAGACAGGTTATGCGGGGAAGCAATCAGCCCCAGCATTTT
v_call: TRBV30; d_call: .; j_call: TRBJ2-7; clone_size: many; cdr3_aa: CACSLEAYEQYF; cdr3_nt: TGTGCCTGTTCATTAGAAGCTTACGAGCAGTACTTC
v_call: TRBV2; d_call: TRBD1; j_call: TRBJ2-2; clone_size: few; cdr3_aa: CASRSGQVPGELFF; cdr3_nt: TGTGCCAGCCGATCGGGACAGGTTCCCGGGGAGCTGTTTTTT
v_call: TRBV27; d_call: .; j_call: TRBJ2-3; clone_size: many; cdr3_aa: CASSPWGGAVPYTQYF; cdr3_nt: TGTGCCAGCAGTCCATGGGGGGGGGCCGTTCCTTATACGCAGTATTTT
v_call: TRBV28; d_call: TRBD1; j_call: TRBJ1-2; clone_size: .; cdr3_aa: CASSPGTGRAYTF; cdr3_nt: TGTGCCAGCAGTCCCGGGACAGGGAGGGCCTACACCTTC
v_call: TRBV20-1; d_call: TRBD2; j_call: TRBJ2-7; clone_size: many; cdr3_aa: CSARGALAGSYEQYF; cdr3_nt: TGCAGTGCTAGGGGGGCTCTAGCGGGATCCTACGAGCAGTACTTC
v_call: TRBV2; d_call: .; j_call: TRBJ1-1; clone_size: many; cdr3_aa: CASLRVYTEAFF; cdr3_nt: TGTGCCAGCCTAAGGGTTTACACTGAAGCTTTCTTT
v_call: TRBV5-1; d_call: .; j_call: TRBJ2-7; clone_size: .; cdr3_aa: CASSLGESHEQYF; cdr3_nt: TGCGCCAGCAGCTTGGGGGAGAGCCACGAGCAGTACTTC
v_call: TRBV10-3; d_call: TRBD2; j_call: TRBJ2-1; clone_size: many; cdr3_aa: CAIRGLAGGPYDNEQFF; cdr3_nt: TGTGCCATCAGAGGTCTAGCGGGAGGGCCATATGACAATGAGCAGTTCTTC
v_call: TRBV9; d_call: .; j_call: TRBJ2-1; clone_size: once; cdr3_aa: CASSAGSFAYNEQFF; cdr3_nt: TGTGCCAGCAGCGCCGGATCATTCGCTTACAATGAGCAGTTCTTC